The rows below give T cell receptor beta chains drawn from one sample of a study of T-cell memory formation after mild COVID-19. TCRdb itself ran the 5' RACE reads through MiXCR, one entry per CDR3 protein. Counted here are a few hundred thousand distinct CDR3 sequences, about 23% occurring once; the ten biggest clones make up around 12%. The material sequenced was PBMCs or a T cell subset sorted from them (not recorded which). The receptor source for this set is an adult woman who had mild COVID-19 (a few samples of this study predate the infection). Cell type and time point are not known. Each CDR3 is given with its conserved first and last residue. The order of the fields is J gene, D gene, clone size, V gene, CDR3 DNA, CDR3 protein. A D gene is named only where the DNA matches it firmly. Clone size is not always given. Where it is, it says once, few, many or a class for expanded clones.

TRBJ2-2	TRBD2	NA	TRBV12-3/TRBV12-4	TGTGCCAGCCATCACCGCGGGGGTCGCGCGAACACCGGGGAGCTGTTTTTT	CASHHRGGRANTGELFF
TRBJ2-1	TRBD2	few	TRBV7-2	TGTGCCAGCAGCCTCGAAGCGGGAGTAAACTACAATGAGCAGTTCTTC	CASSLEAGVNYNEQFF
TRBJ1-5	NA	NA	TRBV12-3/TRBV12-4	TGTGCCAGCAGTTTGGGGCAGGGGAACAAGGGCAATCAGCCCCAGCATTTT	CASSLGQGNKGNQPQHF
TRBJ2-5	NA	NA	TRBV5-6	TGTGCCAGCAGCTCTTCAGGGGAGGAGACCCAGTACTTC	CASSSSGEETQYF
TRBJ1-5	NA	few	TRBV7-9	TGTGCCAGCAGCTTAAGTCAGGGCGGGCAGCCCCAGCATTTT	CASSLSQGGQPQHF
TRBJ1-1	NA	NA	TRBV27	TGTGCCAGCAGTTTTGACCGGCTGAACACTGAAGCTTTCTTT	CASSFDRLNTEAFF
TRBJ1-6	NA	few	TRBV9	TGTGCCAGCAACAGGAACTCCTATAATTCACCCCTCCACTTT	CASNRNSYNSPLHF
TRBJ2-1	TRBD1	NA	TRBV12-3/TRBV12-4	TGTGCCAGCGCTGTCAACAGGGGACATGAGCAGTTCTTC	CASAVNRGHEQFF
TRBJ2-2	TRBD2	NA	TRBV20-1	TGCAGTGCTAGAACGGGCGGGGGGGCCTTGCACGGGGAGCTGTTTTTT	CSARTGGGALHGELFF
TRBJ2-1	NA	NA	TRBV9	TGTGCCAGCAGCGTAGAACAGCGCTACAATGAGCAGTTCTTC	CASSVEQRYNEQFF
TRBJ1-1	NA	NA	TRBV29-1	TGCAGCGTTGGCCCTCGGACATACACTGAAGCTTTCTTT	CSVGPRTYTEAFF
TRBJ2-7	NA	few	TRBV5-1	TGCGCCAGCCGCCCAGAATGGGTAAGCTCCTACGAGCAGTACTTC	CASRPEWVSSYEQYF
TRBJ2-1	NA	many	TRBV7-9	TGTGCCAGCAGCTTAGGCCAAGGTCCTAATGAGCAGTTCTTC	CASSLGQGPNEQFF